The 27 T cell receptor beta chains given below trace back to one sample, sequenced in a study of blood T cell repertoires in COVID-19. Using immunoSEQ multiplex PCR, the repertoire was profiled, and TCRdb retains in-frame clones only, with some absent. The table shows 95,000 to 150,000 clones, with roughly 80% occurring only once. The specimen sequenced was peripheral blood. These receptors were taken from a man in his sixties with acute or convalescent COVID-19.

The J gene is TRBJ2-1, the V gene TRBV4-1; 9 bases map to TRBD1. Germline V CDR1 and CDR2: MGHRA, YSYEKL. CDR3 length: 15 amino acids. Trimming cost V 1 base and J 8 bases; bases outside gene matches: 6. This CDR3 is CASSQVGTGPYEQFF. The DNA for the CDR3 is TGCGCCAGCAGCCAAGTGGGGACAGGGCCTTATGAGCAGTTCTTC.

The chain combines TRBV11-2 with TRBJ2-7; 9 positions match TRBD2. With 1 base clipped from V and 0 bases from J, the junction kept 1 base outside the gene matches. The germline CDR1 and CDR2 sequences are SGHAT and FQNNGV. CDR3 size: 15 residues. This chain's CDR3 is CASSLGGLASYEQYF. In DNA, the CDR3 is TGTGCCAGCAGCTTAGGGGGACTAGCCTCCTACGAGCAGTACTTC.

J is TRBJ1-1 and V is TRBV2; 8 bases are a match to TRBD1. Losses at the gene ends were 6 bases for V and 9 bases for J; bases not matched to a gene: 15. The CDR3 loop spans 15 amino acids. Looked up from germline, CDR1 is SNHLY and CDR2 is FYNNEI. The CDR3 loop is CASSPQDRVPIKAFF. For the CDR3, the DNA is TGTGCCAGCAGCCCTCAGGACAGGGTCCCAATAAAAGCTTTCTTT.

This chain connects TRBV5-1 to TRBJ2-4; D possibly corresponds to TRBD2 (6 bases). The CDR3 extends over 15 amino acids. Germline CDR1 SGHRS, CDR2 YFSETQ. The V end was cut by 5 bases, the J end by 5 bases, with 17 bases between. The CDR3 DNA sequence: TGCGCCAGCAGAAGGTCCGCGGGGTCGGAAAACATTCAGTACTTC. It codes for CASRRSAGSENIQYF.

This clone was seen repeatedly, ten times or more. The rearrangement uses TRBV2 and TRBJ1-1; D call uncertain. The V gene lost 8 bases and the J gene lost 4 bases, with 14 bases spanning the gap. The CDR3 is made up of 13 amino acids. Germline CDR1 is SNHLY and CDR2 is FYNNEI. The CDR3 loop reads CASQTGRGTEAFF. The CDR3 coding sequence is TGTGCCAGCCAAACGGGGAGAGGCACTGAAGCTTTCTTT. The variable domain in full, with the rest retrieved from reference TRBV2 and TRBJ1-1, is EPEVTQTPSHQVTQMGQEVILRCVPISNHLYFYWYRQILGQKVEFLVSFYNNEISEKSEIFDDQFSVERPDGSNFTLKIRSTKLEDSAMYFCASQTGRGTEAFFGQGTRLTVV.

V and J are TRBV27 and TRBJ1-5; D is undetermined. This CDR3 contains 14 residues. Trimming pared 5 bases from V and 5 bases from J, leaving 13 bases between. Germline CDR1 MNHEY, CDR2 SMNVEV (reference sequence). The CDR3 sequence: CASSPSYEYQPQHF. The DNA for the CDR3 is TGTGCCAGCAGTCCGTCCTACGAGTATCAGCCCCAGCATTTT.

The gene calls are TRBV7-6 and TRBJ2-1, with D possibly matching TRBD1 (5 bases). V gave up 5 bases and J gave up 5 bases, with 13 bases separating them. The CDR3 runs 14 residues. Germline CDR1 SGHVS, CDR2 FNYEAQ. CDR3 in amino acids: CASSPPGFHNEQFF. The DNA for the CDR3 is TGTGCCAGCAGCCCCCCAGGGTTTCACAATGAGCAGTTCTTC.

The chain links TRBV24-1 to TRBJ2-7; 8 nucleotides align to TRBD2. After removal of 1 base from V and 5 bases from J, the junction contained 6 bases not matched to a gene. In germline, CDR1 is KGHDR, CDR2 SFDVKD. This CDR3 has 15 amino acids. CDR3 residues: CATSDFRSGSNEQYF. DNA for the CDR3: TGTGCCACCAGTGATTTTAGAAGCGGGAGTAACGAGCAGTACTTC.

The chain links TRBV9 to TRBJ2-5, with 9 bases that match TRBD2. The CDR3 runs to 16 residues. CDR1 is SGDLS, CDR2 YYNGEE, per germline. V lost 0 bases and J lost 2; bases outside the gene matches: 5. Here the CDR3 reads CASSVVGAGGQETQYF. The CDR3 DNA sequence: TGTGCCAGCAGCGTAGTCGGAGCGGGAGGACAAGAGACCCAGTACTTC. Combining the CDR3 with reference TRBV9 and TRBJ2-5 gives the whole variable domain DSGVTQTPKHLITATGQRVTLRCSPRSGDLSVYWYQQSLDQGLQFLIQYYNGEERAKGNILERFSAQQFPDLHSELNLSSLELGDSALYFCASSVVGAGGQETQYFGPGTRLLVL.

V and J are TRBV5-6 and TRBJ2-1; 12 nucleotides agree with TRBD2. The germline CDR1 and CDR2 sequences are SGHDT and YYEEEE. V lost 3 bases, J lost 8 bases, and 6 bases stayed unmatched. The CDR3 length is 15 residues. CDR3: CASSSTSGSVHEQFF. The CDR3 nucleotides read TGTGCCAGCAGCTCGACTAGCGGGAGTGTGCATGAGCAGTTCTTC.

The rearrangement joins TRBV5-6 to TRBJ2-7, with 9 bases matching TRBD2. The CDR3 contains 14 residues. Germline assignment: CDR1 SGHDT and CDR2 YYEEEE. The ends lost 2 bases at V and 4 bases at J; junction bases unmatched: 4. The CDR3 DNA reads as TGTGCCAGCAGCTTTTCTAGCGGGACGTACGAGCAGTACTTC. Its translation is CASSFSSGTYEQYF.

The rearrangement links TRBV24-1 to TRBJ2-7; D is ambiguous. The germline V gene has CDR1 KGHDR and CDR2 SFDVKD. Trimming removed 2 bases from V and 7 bases from J, with 8 bases in between. The CDR3 sequence is 12 residues long. The CDR3: CATSDSPREQYF. The CDR3 DNA is TGTGCCACCAGTGATTCCCCTAGGGAGCAGTACTTC.

This chain connects TRBV11-1 to TRBJ2-3; perhaps TRBD2 as D (6 bases). The germline CDR1 and CDR2 sequences are SGHAT and FQDESV (reference sequence). Trimming stripped 7 bases from V and 3 bases from J, with 14 bases between. The CDR3 is made up of 14 amino acids. The CDR3 reads CASNNREYTDTQYF. The CDR3 nucleotides are TGTGCCAGCAACAACCGGGAGTATACAGATACGCAGTATTTT.

The rearrangement links TRBV7-2 to TRBJ2-3; 10 positions agree with TRBD2. With 6 bases clipped from V and 2 bases from J, the junction kept 5 bases outside the gene matches. CDR3 length equals 15 residues. Looked up from germline, CDR1 is SGHTA and CDR2 is FQGNSA. The CDR3 loop is CASRKTSGFTDTQYF. DNA of the CDR3: TGTGCCAGCAGAAAGACTAGCGGGTTCACAGATACGCAGTATTTT.

The rearrangement uses TRBV3-1 (or the pseudogene TRBV3-2) and TRBJ1-2, with unresolved D. CDR3 length: 16 amino acids. Trimming removed 6 bases at V and 5 bases at J, with 22 bases between. Germline-derived CDR1 and CDR2 are LGHDT and YNNKEL (reference sequence). CDR3 bases: TGTGCCAGCAGAAAACCGGCGGGGAGGAATGGGTATGGCTACACCTTC. This sequence encodes CASRKPAGRNGYGYTF.

The chain couples TRBV7-9 to TRBJ1-3, with 9 bases identical to TRBD1. The CDR3 contains 15 residues. The V gene end was trimmed by 5 bases and the J gene end by 2 bases; junction bases not matched to a gene: 4. Germline lookup yields CDR1 SEHNR and CDR2 FQNEAQ (reference sequence). The CDR3 loop reads CASSRWTGAGNTIYF. CDR3 DNA: TGTGCCAGCAGCCGATGGACAGGGGCTGGAAACACCATATATTTT.

This clone has a handful of counts. The rearrangement links TRBV19 to TRBJ1-5; the match to TRBD1 covers 9 bases. The CDR3 runs 19 residues. The V gene end was trimmed by 7 bases and the J gene end by 0 bases; junction bases not matched to a gene: 16. Germline CDR1 LNHDA, CDR2 SQIVND (reference sequence). The CDR3, as DNA: TGTGCCAGTACCCCTGAGGGGACAGGGTCCTTCTATAGCAATCAGCCCCAGCATTTT. Translated, it gives CASTPEGTGSFYSNQPQHF.

The CDR3 DNA follows: TGTGCCAGCAGCCAAACCGTCCCCCGTGCGGGGTCCGAGCAGTACTTC. It translates to CASSQTVPRAGSEQYF. The chain is built from TRBV14 and TRBJ2-7; TRBD2 is a possible D gene (6 bases). The V end was cut by 2 bases, the J end by 6 bases, with 20 bases between. Germline V CDR1 and CDR2: SGHDN, FVKESK. The CDR3 has 16 amino acids.

The V gene is TRBV7-9, the J gene TRBJ1-4, with 9 bases lining up with TRBD1. The CDR3 is 15 amino acids. V lost 4 bases and J lost 8; bases outside the gene matches: 8. Germline V gene lookup returns CDR1 SEHNR and CDR2 FQNEAQ (reference sequence). CDR3 amino acids: CASSSGTGSREKLFF. The CDR3 DNA reads TGTGCCAGCAGCTCCGGGACAGGGAGTCGAGAAAAACTGTTTTTT. Supplemented by reference TRBV7-9 and TRBJ1-4, the full variable domain reads DTGVSQNPRHKITKRGQNVTFRCDPISEHNRLYWYRQTLGQGPEFLTYFQNEAQLEKSRLLSDRFSAERPKGSFSTLEIQRTEQGDSAMYLCASSSGTGSREKLFFGSGTQLSVL.

This clone was seen a few times. This chain connects TRBV6-1 to TRBJ2-3; 11 nucleotides agree with TRBD2. V shed 2 bases and J 9 bases; nucleotides not matched to a gene: 4. This CDR3 is 14 amino acids long. CDR1 is MNHNS and CDR2 is SASEGT in the germline V gene. The CDR3 reads CASSEQLAGDTQYF. The CDR3 DNA is TGTGCCAGCAGTGAACAACTAGCGGGGGACACGCAGTATTTT.

The genes are TRBV9 and TRBJ2-1; 8 positions agree with TRBD2. V lost 6 bases and J lost 2; bases outside the gene matches: 4. Germline assignment: CDR1 SGDLS and CDR2 YYNGEE. The CDR3 contains 14 residues. CDR3 in DNA: TGTGCCAGCAATGACGGGAGGGCCTACAATGAGCAGTTCTTC. Amino acids: CASNDGRAYNEQFF.

The chain links TRBV30 to TRBJ1-5; 8 bases are shared with TRBD1. V lost 0 bases and J lost 4; bases outside the gene matches: 8. The CDR3 length is 16 residues. CDR1 and CDR2 from the germline V gene are GTSNPN and SVGIG (reference sequence). The CDR3 sequence is CAWSVSGTGENQPQHF. The CDR3 DNA reads TGTGCCTGGAGTGTCTCTGGGACAGGAGAAAATCAGCCCCAGCATTTT.

The chain carries TRBV10-3 and TRBJ2-7; 10 bases map to TRBD2. The trim removed 4 bases at V and 2 bases at J, leaving 8 bases unmatched. This CDR3 region has 16 residues. Per germline, CDR1 ENHRY and CDR2 SYGVKD. The CDR3 coding sequence is TGTGCCATCAGTGGAAGTCTAGCGGGGGACACCTACGAGCAGTACTTC. It encodes CAISGSLAGDTYEQYF.

This chain uses TRBV3-1 (or the pseudogene TRBV3-2) with TRBJ2-6, with a weak D call TRBD1 (6 bases). This CDR3 is built from 16 residues. Germline V lookup: CDR1 LGHDT, CDR2 YNNKEL (reference sequence). Trimming left V 1 base short and J 1 base short, with 8 bases between. CDR3 DNA: TGTGCCAGCAGCCAAGGGACAGCGTCTGGGGCCAACGTCCTGACTTTC. It translates to CASSQGTASGANVLTF.

The chain carries TRBV5-6 and TRBJ2-3; D is possibly TRBD1 (6 bases). Germline V lookup: CDR1 SGHDT, CDR2 YYEEEE. Trimming pared 4 bases from V and 0 bases from J, leaving 9 bases between. The CDR3 loop spans 14 amino acids. CDR3 in DNA: TGTGCCAGCAGCAGGGACACCAGCACAGATACGCAGTATTTT. Translated: CASSRDTSTDTQYF.

The gene calls are TRBV30 and TRBJ1-4; no clear D. Germline assignment: CDR1 GTSNPN and CDR2 SVGIG (reference sequence). The CDR3 is 11 amino acids. Trimming took off 2 bases at V and 8 bases at J, with 6 bases between the two ends. CDR3 in amino acids: CAWSQTEKLFF. The CDR3 DNA is TGTGCCTGGAGTCAGACAGAAAAACTGTTTTTT.

This clone has only a few counts. The CDR3 DNA is TGTGCCAGCAGCCAACACGATGAGCAGTTCTTC. It codes for CASSQHDEQFF. The V call is TRBV6-2 or TRBV6-3, the J call TRBJ2-1; D not certain. The CDR3 sequence is 11 residues long. From germline, CDR1 is MNHEY and CDR2 SVGEGT. Trimming removed 6 bases from V and 8 bases from J, with 8 bases in between.